These T cell receptor beta chains were read from a single sample in a study of Ad26.COV2.S vaccination and SARS-CoV-2 variants. Clones were sequenced by immunoSEQ multiplex PCR, and TCRdb holds only the in-frame ones, with some missing. The sample records some 480,000 clones, around 85% being singletons. Specimen: peripheral blood, collected in a trial of Ad26.COV2.S vaccine versus placebo. The receptors derive from a person between 18 and 65 years old who received the Ad26.COV2.S COVID-19 vaccine or a placebo. CDR3s include the opening cysteine and the closing phenylalanine or tryptophan. A D gene is named only where the DNA matches it firmly. Size is omitted from some rows. Given values are once, few, many or a class for expanded clones.

D gene: NA; V gene: TRBV6-4; clone size: NA; J gene: TRBJ1-2; CDR3 protein: CASSDSGSVRDGYTF; CDR3 DNA: TGTGCCAGCAGTGACTCGGGTTCCGTACGGGATGGCTACACCTTC
D gene: TRBD1; V gene: TRBV6-5; clone size: NA; J gene: TRBJ2-7; CDR3 protein: CASSYAYRGQFYEQYF; CDR3 DNA: TGTGCCAGCAGTTATGCCTACAGGGGGCAATTCTACGAGCAGTACTTC
D gene: NA; V gene: TRBV2; clone size: NA; J gene: TRBJ2-1; CDR3 protein: CASSDDSRMAHEQFF; CDR3 DNA: TGTGCCAGCAGCGACGACTCCCGCATGGCCCATGAGCAGTTCTTC
D gene: TRBD2; V gene: TRBV4-1; clone size: NA; J gene: TRBJ2-1; CDR3 protein: CASSQGGRFYNEQFF; CDR3 DNA: TGCGCCAGCAGCCAGGGCGGGAGATTCTACAATGAGCAGTTCTTC
D gene: TRBD2; V gene: TRBV7-2; clone size: NA; J gene: TRBJ2-3; CDR3 protein: CASSLFMASGRFTDTQYF; CDR3 DNA: TGTGCCAGCAGCTTATTCATGGCTAGCGGGAGATTCACAGATACGCAGTATTTT
D gene: TRBD1; V gene: TRBV6-5; clone size: NA; J gene: TRBJ2-3; CDR3 protein: CASRAGGVDTQYF; CDR3 DNA: TGTGCCAGCAGGGCAGGGGGCGTAGATACGCAGTATTTT
D gene: NA; V gene: TRBV5-4; clone size: NA; J gene: TRBJ2-7; CDR3 protein: CASSLGSGPSYEQYF; CDR3 DNA: TGTGCCAGCAGCTTGGGAAGCGGACCCTCCTACGAGCAGTACTTC
D gene: TRBD2; V gene: TRBV6-5; clone size: NA; J gene: TRBJ2-7; CDR3 protein: CASSPTRAGGHEQYF; CDR3 DNA: TGTGCCAGCAGTCCCACGCGGGCGGGAGGCCACGAGCAGTACTTC
D gene: NA; V gene: TRBV2; clone size: NA; J gene: TRBJ2-1; CDR3 protein: CASRMGRDSSGAYNEQFF; CDR3 DNA: TGTGCCAGCAGGATGGGGCGGGACAGCTCGGGGGCCTACAATGAGCAGTTCTTC
D gene: TRBD1; V gene: TRBV9; clone size: NA; J gene: TRBJ1-6; CDR3 protein: CASSGGQGRTPLHF; CDR3 DNA: TGTGCCAGCAGCGGGGGACAGGGGAGAACACCCCTCCACTTT
D gene: NA; V gene: TRBV9; clone size: once; J gene: TRBJ2-1; CDR3 protein: CASSVALGGPAEQFF; CDR3 DNA: TGTGCCAGCAGCGTAGCTTTGGGGGGGCCGGCGGAGCAGTTCTTC
D gene: NA; V gene: TRBV6-5; clone size: NA; J gene: TRBJ1-5; CDR3 protein: CASSPRDQPQHF; CDR3 DNA: TGTGCCAGCAGCCCCAGGGATCAGCCCCAGCATTTT
D gene: NA; V gene: TRBV27; clone size: NA; J gene: TRBJ2-7; CDR3 protein: CASSSRQAYEQYF; CDR3 DNA: TGTGCCAGCAGTTCGCGACAGGCCTACGAGCAGTACTTC
D gene: NA; V gene: TRBV5-4; clone size: few; J gene: TRBJ1-6; CDR3 protein: CATGTEYSPLHF; CDR3 DNA: TGTGCCACAGGGACGGAATATTCACCCCTCCACTTT
D gene: TRBD2; V gene: TRBV6-6; clone size: NA; J gene: TRBJ2-1; CDR3 protein: CASRGTSGIYNEQFF; CDR3 DNA: TGTGCCAGCAGGGGGACTAGCGGGATCTACAATGAGCAGTTCTTC
D gene: NA; V gene: TRBV6-6; clone size: NA; J gene: TRBJ1-1; CDR3 protein: CASSYDRTEAFF; CDR3 DNA: TGTGCCAGCAGTTACGATCGAACTGAAGCTTTCTTT
D gene: TRBD2; V gene: TRBV5-1; clone size: few; J gene: TRBJ2-2; CDR3 protein: CASTVAGGPTGELFF; CDR3 DNA: TGCGCCAGCACAGTGGCGGGAGGGCCCACCGGGGAGCTGTTTTTT
D gene: NA; V gene: TRBV10-3; clone size: NA; J gene: TRBJ1-2; CDR3 protein: CAISGTPGRTYGYTF; CDR3 DNA: TGTGCCATCAGTGGAACACCGGGACGGACCTATGGCTACACCTTC
D gene: TRBD1; V gene: TRBV29-1; clone size: NA; J gene: TRBJ1-4; CDR3 protein: CSAGGPNEKLFF; CDR3 DNA: TGCAGCGCAGGGGGCCCTAATGAAAAACTGTTTTTT
D gene: TRBD2; V gene: TRBV7-6; clone size: NA; J gene: TRBJ2-5; CDR3 protein: CASIANGAGEYQETQYF; CDR3 DNA: TGTGCCAGCATCGCTAATGGCGCGGGAGAGTACCAAGAGACCCAGTACTTC
D gene: NA; V gene: TRBV6-6; clone size: NA; J gene: TRBJ2-1; CDR3 protein: CASSMEGARNNEQFF; CDR3 DNA: TGTGCCAGCAGCATGGAGGGGGCTAGGAACAATGAGCAGTTCTTC
D gene: TRBD2; V gene: TRBV7-2; clone size: few; J gene: TRBJ2-2; CDR3 protein: CASSFRLAGITGELFF; CDR3 DNA: TGTGCCAGCAGCTTTCGACTAGCGGGGATCACCGGGGAGCTGTTTTTT
D gene: TRBD1; V gene: TRBV30; clone size: NA; J gene: TRBJ2-7; CDR3 protein: CAWSIPGQGPPYEQYF; CDR3 DNA: TGTGCCTGGAGTATACCCGGACAGGGACCTCCCTACGAGCAGTACTTC
D gene: TRBD2; V gene: TRBV4-2; clone size: once; J gene: TRBJ2-1; CDR3 protein: CASSHGAGKDSNEQFF; CDR3 DNA: TGTGCCAGCAGCCACGGAGCGGGAAAAGATTCCAATGAGCAGTTCTTC
D gene: NA; V gene: TRBV29-1; clone size: NA; J gene: TRBJ2-2; CDR3 protein: CSVSGTSNTGELFF; CDR3 DNA: TGCAGCGTTTCGGGCACCTCGAACACCGGGGAGCTGTTTTTT
D gene: TRBD2; V gene: TRBV25-1; clone size: NA; J gene: TRBJ2-1; CDR3 protein: CASSELETSGRNEQFF; CDR3 DNA: TGTGCCAGCAGTGAATTGGAGACTAGCGGGAGGAATGAGCAGTTCTTC
D gene: TRBD2; V gene: TRBV5-1; clone size: NA; J gene: TRBJ2-7; CDR3 protein: CASSSQVAGVTYEQYF; CDR3 DNA: TGCGCCAGCAGTTCCCAGGTAGCGGGAGTCACCTACGAGCAGTACTTC
D gene: NA; V gene: TRBV28; clone size: once; J gene: TRBJ2-6; CDR3 protein: CASSSGKGRHSGANVLTF; CDR3 DNA: TGTGCCAGCAGTTCGGGAAAGGGACGGCATTCTGGGGCCAACGTCCTGACTTTC
D gene: NA; V gene: TRBV7-2; clone size: NA; J gene: TRBJ2-2; CDR3 protein: CASSTDMNTGELFF; CDR3 DNA: TGTGCCAGCAGCACGGATATGAACACCGGGGAGCTGTTTTTT
D gene: NA; V gene: TRBV7-2; clone size: once; J gene: TRBJ1-6; CDR3 protein: CASSQKEGVSPLHF; CDR3 DNA: TGTGCCAGCAGCCAAAAAGAGGGGGTTTCACCCCTCCACTTT
D gene: NA; V gene: TRBV19; clone size: once; J gene: TRBJ1-2; CDR3 protein: CASSISGGSGGYTF; CDR3 DNA: TGTGCCAGTAGTATATCTGGGGGCAGCGGTGGCTACACCTTC
D gene: NA; V gene: TRBV25-1; clone size: NA; J gene: TRBJ2-2; CDR3 protein: CASSLNTGELFF; CDR3 DNA: TGTGCCAGCAGTTTGAACACCGGGGAGCTGTTTTTT
D gene: NA; V gene: TRBV2; clone size: NA; J gene: TRBJ2-5; CDR3 protein: CASSEVRSAQYF; CDR3 DNA: TGTGCCAGCAGTGAGGTCCGTTCGGCCCAGTACTTC
D gene: NA; V gene: TRBV2; clone size: NA; J gene: TRBJ2-2; CDR3 protein: CASSGNARELFF; CDR3 DNA: TGTGCCAGCAGTGGAAATGCCCGGGAGCTGTTTTTT
D gene: NA; V gene: TRBV6-4; clone size: NA; J gene: TRBJ1-1; CDR3 protein: CASSVDGFTEAFF; CDR3 DNA: TGTGCCAGCAGTGTCGATGGCTTCACTGAAGCTTTCTTT
D gene: NA; V gene: TRBV28; clone size: NA; J gene: TRBJ2-7; CDR3 protein: CASSLQGPSSYEQYF; CDR3 DNA: TGTGCCAGCAGTTTACAGGGTCCAAGCTCCTACGAGCAGTACTTC
D gene: NA; V gene: TRBV28; clone size: NA; J gene: TRBJ2-3; CDR3 protein: CASSSGRNPGRTQYF; CDR3 DNA: TGTGCCAGCAGTTCCGGACGGAACCCCGGGCGGACGCAGTATTTT
D gene: NA; V gene: TRBV4-3; clone size: NA; J gene: TRBJ2-3; CDR3 protein: CASSQEVGYTDTQYF; CDR3 DNA: TGCGCCAGCAGCCAAGAGGTCGGGTACACAGATACGCAGTATTTT
D gene: TRBD2; V gene: TRBV5-4; clone size: NA; J gene: TRBJ2-3; CDR3 protein: CASSGTSGRWSTDTQYF; CDR3 DNA: TGTGCCAGCAGCGGGACTAGCGGGAGGTGGAGCACAGATACGCAGTATTTT
D gene: TRBD1; V gene: TRBV20-1; clone size: NA; J gene: TRBJ1-2; CDR3 protein: CSGETGFGYTF; CDR3 DNA: TGCAGTGGGGAGACAGGGTTTGGCTACACCTTC
D gene: NA; V gene: TRBV5-8; clone size: NA; J gene: TRBJ2-2; CDR3 protein: CASSLMNYAFANTGELFF; CDR3 DNA: TGTGCCAGCAGCTTAATGAACTACGCCTTCGCGAACACCGGGGAGCTGTTTTTT
D gene: NA; V gene: TRBV7-3; clone size: NA; J gene: TRBJ1-2; CDR3 protein: CASSTPGDSGYTF; CDR3 DNA: TGTGCCAGCAGCACCCCGGGAGATTCGGGCTACACCTTC
D gene: NA; V gene: TRBV30; clone size: NA; J gene: TRBJ1-6; CDR3 protein: CAWSSGNSPLHF; CDR3 DNA: TGTGCCTGGTCGTCCGGTAATTCACCCCTCCACTTT
D gene: NA; V gene: TRBV7-9; clone size: NA; J gene: TRBJ1-1; CDR3 protein: CASSLSGSTEAFF; CDR3 DNA: TGTGCCAGCAGCTTGTCAGGGTCGACTGAAGCTTTCTTT
D gene: NA; V gene: TRBV5-1; clone size: NA; J gene: TRBJ1-6; CDR3 protein: CASSLNSISPLHF; CDR3 DNA: TGCGCCAGCAGCTTAAACAGCATTTCACCCCTCCACTTT
D gene: NA; V gene: TRBV27; clone size: NA; J gene: TRBJ1-2; CDR3 protein: CASSSYDRANYGYTF; CDR3 DNA: TGTGCCAGCAGTTCATACGACCGGGCCAACTATGGCTACACCTTC
D gene: TRBD2; V gene: TRBV7-3; clone size: many; J gene: TRBJ2-1; CDR3 protein: CASSSLPGLGDNEQFF; CDR3 DNA: TGTGCCAGCAGCTCCCTACCGGGACTAGGGGACAATGAGCAGTTCTTC
D gene: NA; V gene: TRBV28; clone size: NA; J gene: TRBJ1-4; CDR3 protein: CASRGSRSEELFF; CDR3 DNA: TGTGCCAGCAGGGGTTCGCGGAGTGAGGAACTGTTTTTT
D gene: TRBD1; V gene: TRBV30; clone size: once; J gene: TRBJ1-6; CDR3 protein: CAWRPTGTNSPLHF; CDR3 DNA: TGTGCCTGGAGGCCGACAGGGACGAATTCACCCCTCCACTTT
D gene: TRBD2; V gene: TRBV5-1; clone size: once; J gene: TRBJ2-1; CDR3 protein: CASSRSGRSYNEQFF; CDR3 DNA: TGCGCCAGCAGCAGGAGCGGGAGGTCCTACAATGAGCAGTTCTTC
D gene: NA; V gene: TRBV27; clone size: NA; J gene: TRBJ2-7; CDR3 protein: CASSTINSYEQYF; CDR3 DNA: TGTGCCAGCAGTACTATTAATTCCTACGAGCAGTACTTC
D gene: NA; V gene: TRBV10-3; clone size: NA; J gene: TRBJ1-2; CDR3 protein: CAITGDRLYGYTF; CDR3 DNA: TGTGCCATCACCGGCGACAGACTCTATGGCTACACCTTC
D gene: NA; V gene: TRBV21-1; clone size: NA; J gene: TRBJ2-4; CDR3 protein: CASSKGKLAGALIAKNIQYF; CDR3 DNA: TGTGCCAGCAGCAAAGGAAAGCTAGCGGGAGCCCTCATAGCCAAAAACATTCAGTACTTC
D gene: TRBD2; V gene: TRBV11-2; clone size: few; J gene: TRBJ2-4; CDR3 protein: CATAGLAGGGAKNIQYF; CDR3 DNA: TGTGCCACCGCCGGACTAGCGGGAGGAGGGGCCAAAAACATTCAGTACTTC
D gene: NA; V gene: TRBV28; clone size: NA; J gene: TRBJ1-1; CDR3 protein: CATFREGGNTEAFF; CDR3 DNA: TGTGCCACCTTTAGAGAGGGGGGTAACACTGAAGCTTTCTTT
D gene: TRBD1; V gene: TRBV7-9; clone size: once; J gene: TRBJ2-2; CDR3 protein: CASSLAPGQGNTGELFF; CDR3 DNA: TGTGCCAGCAGCTTAGCCCCGGGACAGGGGAACACCGGGGAGCTGTTTTTT
D gene: NA; V gene: TRBV5-1; clone size: NA; J gene: TRBJ2-2; CDR3 protein: CASSPPGGPTGELFF; CDR3 DNA: TGCGCCAGCAGCCCCCCTGGCGGGCCCACCGGGGAGCTGTTTTTT
D gene: NA; V gene: TRBV15; clone size: NA; J gene: TRBJ2-4; CDR3 protein: CATQGGGKNIQYF; CDR3 DNA: TGTGCCACCCAGGGGGGTGGCAAAAACATTCAGTACTTC